This TCR beta chain comes out of a study of identical twins. TCRdb redid the calling of the 5' RACE reads with MiXCR, one entry per CDR3 protein. The sample lists hundreds of thousands of distinct CDR3 sequences, 21% occurring once. The CDR3 loop spans 17 amino acids. Germline CDR1 is SQVTM and CDR2 is ANQGSEA. J lost 3 bases, V lost 7 bases, and 13 bases had no gene match. The study, taken as a whole, reports: Possibly, invariant MAIT and iNKT cells partly confounded zero-insertion analyses. Insertions were reduced in abundant cord blood beta clonotypes but not in memory repertoires.

About this clonotype: Antigen: not known.

The data also belong to a second study, concerning T cells expressing NK-cell markers. Turning to that study: The sequencing cohort of eight donors included seven HCMV-seropositive individuals and one seronegative individual. An anti-gamma-delta TCR antibody confined sorting to alpha-beta TCR T cells across several of the experiments.

The rearrangement links TRBV29-1 to TRBJ2-1; 12 bases map to TRBD2. This sequence was found in a woman younger than 30 in good health. Sequenced sample: PBMCs. In DNA, the CDR3 is TGCAGCGCCCCGAGGCTAGCGGGGGGGCTTTTCTACAATGAGCAGTTCTTC. Translation gives CSAPRLAGGLFYNEQFF.